The rows below give T cell receptor beta chains drawn from one sample of a study of blood T cells in healthy people across ages. Each CDR3 protein gets one entry after TCRdb re-called the 5' RACE reads with MiXCR. The sample has about 1.5 million distinct CDR3 sequences, around 42% seen once. Input material: blood. All receptors come from a woman aged 18-30 years in good health. CDR3s include the opening cysteine and the closing phenylalanine or tryptophan. Fields, in order: clone size, D gene, J gene, V gene, CDR3 protein, CDR3 DNA. A D gene is named only where the DNA matches it firmly. Rows give clone size only sometimes, using once, few, many, or a class for an expanded clone.

size: NA; D: NA; J: TRBJ2-1; V: TRBV21-1; CDR3: CASSKGAGNLVGHNEQFF; DNA: TGTGCCAGCAGCAAAGGGGCAGGGAACCTTGTCGGCCACAATGAGCAGTTCTTC
size: NA; D: TRBD1; J: TRBJ1-2; V: TRBV19; CDR3: CASQPTGTGGSLNYGYTF; DNA: TGTGCCAGCCAACCCACCGGGACAGGGGGATCCCTAAACTATGGCTACACCTTC
size: few; D: NA; J: TRBJ2-5; V: TRBV29-1; CDR3: CSVEDRYQETQYF; DNA: TGCAGCGTTGAAGACAGGTACCAAGAGACCCAGTACTTC
size: few; D: NA; J: TRBJ2-7; V: TRBV20-1; CDR3: CSARVGAMFYEQYF; DNA: TGCAGTGCTAGAGTAGGGGCCATGTTCTACGAGCAGTACTTC
size: few; D: NA; J: TRBJ2-5; V: TRBV3-1; CDR3: CASSQGGGNQYF; DNA: TGTGCCAGCAGCCAGGGAGGAGGGAACCAGTACTTC
size: many; D: NA; J: TRBJ2-3; V: TRBV4-2; CDR3: CASNPELASFGDTQYF; DNA: TGTGCCAGCAACCCGGAGCTAGCGTCCTTCGGGGATACGCAGTATTTT
size: few; D: TRBD1; J: TRBJ1-1; V: TRBV20-1; CDR3: CSARGFRVNTEAFF; DNA: TGCAGTGCCAGGGGGTTTCGGGTGAACACTGAAGCTTTCTTT
size: NA; D: NA; J: TRBJ1-1; V: TRBV9; CDR3: CASSVSLGGLAEAFF; DNA: TGTGCCAGCAGCGTAAGTTTGGGGGGACTCGCTGAAGCTTTCTTT
size: NA; D: NA; J: TRBJ2-4; V: TRBV2; CDR3: CASTALHKNIQYF; DNA: TGTGCCAGCACAGCGTTACATAAAAACATTCAGTACTTC
size: few; D: NA; J: TRBJ1-2; V: TRBV6-5; CDR3: CASSYSLVHGYTF; DNA: TGTGCCAGCAGTTACTCCCTAGTACATGGCTACACCTTC
size: NA; D: NA; J: TRBJ2-1; V: TRBV11-2; CDR3: CASSFPGAGYNEQFF; DNA: TGTGCCAGCAGCTTCCCCGGGGCAGGATACAATGAGCAGTTCTTC
size: once; D: TRBD1; J: TRBJ2-7; V: TRBV7-2; CDR3: CAGSLSGTDPIYEQYF; DNA: TGTGCCGGCAGCTTATCCGGGACAGACCCAATCTACGAGCAGTACTTC
size: few; D: TRBD2; J: TRBJ2-3; V: TRBV27; CDR3: CASSFLLADTDTQNF; DNA: TGTGCCAGCAGTTTCCTCCTAGCGGACACAGATACGCAGAATTTT
size: NA; D: TRBD1; J: TRBJ1-2; V: TRBV5-1; CDR3: CASSLECPDRNYGYTF; DNA: TGCGCCAGCAGCCTGGAGTGCCCGGACAGGAACTATGGCTACACCTTC
size: NA; D: NA; J: TRBJ2-2; V: TRBV3-1; CDR3: CASSQSRTGELFF; DNA: TGTGCCAGCAGCCAGAGCCGCACCGGGGAGCTGTTTTTT
size: many; D: NA; J: TRBJ2-3; V: TRBV29-1; CDR3: CSVDGVGMTDTQYF; DNA: TGCAGCGTTGACGGGGTGGGGATGACAGATACGCAGTATTTT
size: NA; D: NA; J: TRBJ1-1; V: TRBV2; CDR3: CASRYYRDEAFF; DNA: TGTGCCAGCAGGTACTACAGGGATGAAGCTTTCTTT
size: NA; D: NA; J: TRBJ1-2; V: TRBV20-1; CDR3: CSAIDLSEVDGYTF; DNA: TGCAGTGCTATAGATTTATCGGAGGTTGATGGCTACACCTTC